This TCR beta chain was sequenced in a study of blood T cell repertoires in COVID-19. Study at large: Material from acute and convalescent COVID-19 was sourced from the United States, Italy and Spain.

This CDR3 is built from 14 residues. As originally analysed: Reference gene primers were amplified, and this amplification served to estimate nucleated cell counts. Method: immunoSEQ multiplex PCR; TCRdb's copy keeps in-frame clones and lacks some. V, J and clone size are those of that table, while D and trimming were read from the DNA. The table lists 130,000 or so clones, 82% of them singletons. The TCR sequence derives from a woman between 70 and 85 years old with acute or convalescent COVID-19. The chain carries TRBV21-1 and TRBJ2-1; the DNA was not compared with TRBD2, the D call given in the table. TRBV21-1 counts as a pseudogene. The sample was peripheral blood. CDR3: CASSKERGYNEQFF. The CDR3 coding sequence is TGTGCCAGCAGCAAAGAGAGAGGGTACAATGAGCAGTTCTTC.